The present T cell receptor beta chain was sequenced within a study of T cell clonality in common variable immunodeficiency. Study outcomes and limitations: CVID subjects shared fewer TCRbeta clones than healthy controls did. Repertoire-complication correlations in CVID were limited by patient heterogeneity. T cell subpopulation sequencing would be needed to explain CVID clonality.

TCRdb's copy holds only in-frame clones and misses some; the assay was immunoSEQ multiplex PCR. Observed are roughly 70,000 clones, no singletons, with the top ten taking approximately 1.5%. Caucasian heritage predominated among both patients and controls. CDR1 is GTSNPN, CDR2 SVGIG, per germline (reference sequence). V shed 2 bases and J shed 0 bases, with 11 bases lying between them. This CDR3 contains 15 residues. This clone has at least ten counts. Its antigen is unidentified. The CDR3 goes on 3 residues after the read ends, and that part is filled in from the germline J gene. The clonotype was recovered from a person between 18 and 70 years old in good health. This rearrangement joins TRBV30 to TRBJ1-3; TRBD1 might be the D (6 bases). Sequencing used peripheral blood mononuclear cells. The CDR3 reads CAWSSRGRSGNTIYF. The CDR3 bases that were read are TGTGCCTGGAGTAGCAGGGGCCGCTCTGGAAACACC.